These 32 T cell receptor beta chains were sequenced from one sample in a study of blood T cells in healthy people across ages. A J-beta primer mix and a sample-barcoded 5' primer were used in a second PCR of roughly 7 to 12 cycles. A single record per CDR3 protein comes from TCRdb applying MiXCR to the 5' RACE reads. The sample records some 860,000 distinct CDR3 sequences, just over 55% being singletons. Sequenced material: blood. Every receptor here comes from a middle-aged man in good health.

This clonotype was found a few times. V usage is TRBV5-1 and J usage is TRBJ2-3, with 8 bases aligning to TRBD1. There are 14 residues in the CDR3. With 7 bases clipped from V and 4 bases from J, the junction kept 8 bases outside the gene matches. Germline CDR1 SGHRS, CDR2 YFSETQ. The CDR3 DNA sequence: TGCGCCAGCGGCGGACAGGGTACAGCAGATACGCAGTATTTT. Translated, it gives CASGGQGTADTQYF. Full variable domain (remainder filled in from reference TRBV5-1 and TRBJ2-3): KAGVTQTPRYLIKTRGQQVTLSCSPISGHRSVSWYQQTPGQGLQFLFEYFSETQRNKGNFPGRFSGRQFSNSRSEMNVSTLELGDSALYLCASGGQGTADTQYFGPGTRLTVL.

This clonotype has more than one count but fewer than ten. This chain connects TRBV7-2 to TRBJ2-7, with D possibly TRBD2 on 6 matching bases. This CDR3 is built from 16 residues. Germline V gene lookup returns CDR1 SGHTA and CDR2 FQGNSA. Trimming pared 5 bases from V and 3 bases from J, leaving 20 bases between. CDR3 in amino acids: CASSPFLREALYEQYF. The CDR3 DNA reads TGTGCCAGCAGCCCATTTCTGCGGGAAGCCCTCTACGAGCAGTACTTC. The variable domain in full, with the rest retrieved from reference TRBV7-2 and TRBJ2-7, is GAGVSQSPSNKVTEKGKDVELRCDPISGHTALYWYRQSLGQGLEFLIYFQGNSAPDKSGLPSDRFSAERTGGSVSTLTIQRTQQEDSAVYLCASSPFLREALYEQYFGPGTRLTVT.

The rearrangement links TRBV2 to TRBJ2-1; 14 nucleotides agree with TRBD2. Germline CDR1 and CDR2: SNHLY and FYNNEI. Trimming removed 6 bases from V and 1 base from J; junction bases left unmatched: 2. The CDR3 extends over 16 amino acids. The CDR3 loop reads CASRGLAGDSYNEQFF. DNA for the CDR3: TGTGCCAGCAGGGGACTAGCGGGGGATTCCTACAATGAGCAGTTCTTC.

The CDR3: CASSDIRGQPQHF. The DNA of the CDR3 is TGTGCCAGCAGTGACATCAGGGGTCAGCCCCAGCATTTT. The J gene is TRBJ1-5, the V gene TRBV6-5; weak D call: TRBD1 (6 bases). This CDR3 is 13 amino acids long. In germline, CDR1 is MNHEY, CDR2 SVGAGI. Trimming removed 5 bases from V and 6 bases from J, with 11 bases in between.

V gene TRBV12-3 or TRBV12-4 combines with J gene TRBJ2-7; D unresolved. The V end was cut by 3 bases, the J end by 6 bases, with 9 bases between. The CDR3 is 12 amino acids. Here the CDR3 DNA reads TGTGCCAGCAGTTTTGTTAGCACCGAGCAGTACTTC. This translates into CASSFVSTEQYF.

The chain links TRBV6-2 or TRBV6-3 to TRBJ1-2; no clear D. This CDR3 region has 13 residues. Trimming left V 4 bases short and J 2 bases short, with 8 bases between. Germline loops: CDR1 MNHEY, CDR2 SVGEGT. DNA for the CDR3: TGTGCCAGCAGTTCTCAGAGCAACTATGGCTACACCTTC. Its translation: CASSSQSNYGYTF.

V and J are TRBV7-2 and TRBJ2-7; 10 positions match TRBD2. The better agreement between TRBJ2-5 and the DNA end casts doubt on the J call. From germline, CDR1 is SGHTA and CDR2 FQGNSA. The CDR3 is 15 residues long. CDR3: CASSLPGLARETQYF. CDR3 sequence (DNA): TGTGCCAGCAGCTTACCGGGACTAGCGAGAGAGACCCAGTACTTC.

This clonotype was recorded once. The chain has TRBV20-1 and TRBJ2-5; 7 bases map to TRBD2. This CDR3 spans 13 amino acids. V was pared by 1 base and J by 5 bases, with 4 bases of the junction left unmatched. Per germline, CDR1 DFQATT and CDR2 SNEGSKA (reference sequence). The CDR3 here is CSARVTSRETQYF. As DNA, the CDR3 is TGCAGTGCTAGAGTGACTAGCAGGGAGACCCAGTACTTC.

J is TRBJ2-3 and V is TRBV10-3; TRBD1 might be the D (6 bases). The CDR3 totals 14 residues. The germline V and J ends were trimmed by 6 bases and 0 bases, with 10 bases remaining between them. Germline V gives CDR1 ENHRY, CDR2 SYGVKD. The CDR3: CAISPGQSTDTQYF. The CDR3 region has the DNA TGTGCCATCAGCCCGGGACAAAGCACAGATACGCAGTATTTT.

In this sample, this clonotype turned up many times. CDR3 in amino acids: CASRAGTGYQTEQFF. The DNA of the CDR3 is TGTGCCAGCAGAGCCGGGACAGGGTATCAAACTGAGCAGTTCTTC. The V and J genes are TRBV7-3 and TRBJ2-1; TRBD1 aligns across 9 bases. Trimming cost V 6 bases and J 9 bases; bases outside gene matches: 12. CDR1 is SGHTA and CDR2 is FQGTGA in the germline V gene. The CDR3 runs 15 residues.

The chain recombines TRBV27 with TRBJ2-7; D unresolved. CDR1 and CDR2 (germline): MNHEY, SMNVEV (reference sequence). CDR3 length: 15 residues. V lost 6 bases, J lost 2 bases, and 17 bases lay in between. The CDR3 DNA sequence: TGTGCCAGCAGGGCTGGGTGGGTCGGCCCCTACGAGCAGTACTTC. Protein: CASRAGWVGPYEQYF.

The chain is built from TRBV25-1 and TRBJ2-1; D remains unclear. Gene TRBJ2-7 matches the end of the DNA better, so the J call may be wrong. The CDR3 consists of 12 residues. The germline CDR1 and CDR2 sequences are MGHDK and SYGVNS. The CDR3 sequence is CASSEYLYEQYF. DNA for the CDR3: TGTGCCAGCAGTGAATACCTCTACGAGCAGTACTTC.

Details on this clonotype: One end of the junction varies from germline; a read error may be responsible. J is TRBJ2-5 and V is TRBV11-2; D might be TRBD1 or TRBD2, each matching 5 bases. Germline CDR1 SGHAT, CDR2 FQNNGV. There are 11 residues in the CDR3. This chain's CDR3 is CSSSGTETQYF. CDR3 nucleotides: TGTTCCAGCAGTGGGACGGAGACCCAGTACTTC.

This clonotype has just one count. J is TRBJ1-5 and V is TRBV28; D is undetermined. Trimming took 3 bases from V and 4 from J, leaving 13 bases between them. Germline V gene data show CDR1 as MDHEN and CDR2 as SYDVKM. The CDR3 is made up of 15 amino acids. CDR3 region: CASSFAFTINQPQHF. The DNA of the CDR3 is TGTGCCAGCAGTTTCGCTTTTACTATAAATCAGCCCCAGCATTTT.

This clonotype was detected only a few times. The gene calls are TRBV27 and TRBJ1-2, with 9 nucleotides matching TRBD1. The V and J ends lost 6 bases and 6 bases, in that order; junction bases with no gene match: 14. Germline V gene lookup returns CDR1 MNHEY and CDR2 SMNVEV (reference sequence). CDR3 size: 16 residues. CDR3 region: CASRQLRDRVFNGYTF. The CDR3 nucleotides are TGTGCCAGCAGGCAACTCCGGGACAGGGTGTTCAATGGCTACACCTTC.

This clonotype was counted a few times. The J gene is TRBJ2-6, the V gene TRBV7-2, with D unresolved. The CDR3 totals 19 residues. V was shortened by 6 bases and J by 0 bases, with 21 bases between the two germline ends. Germline V CDR1 and CDR2: SGHTA, FQGNSA. The CDR3 is CASRLFGRVPTSGANVLTF. The CDR3 DNA reads as TGTGCCAGCAGGCTCTTTGGACGGGTCCCCACCTCTGGGGCCAACGTCCTGACTTTC.

This clonotype was observed a few times. The chain is built from TRBV25-1 and TRBJ1-2, with D unresolved. This CDR3 has 14 amino acids. The germline V gene has CDR1 MGHDK and CDR2 SYGVNS. Trimming took off 1 base at V and 5 bases at J, with 11 bases between the two ends. CDR3 DNA sequence: TGTGCCAGCAGTGAATCCAAACCGGGATATGGCTACACCTTC. Amino acids: CASSESKPGYGYTF.

The CDR3 coding sequence is TGTGCCAGCCGGGGGGCAGGGAGTAGTTCCTACAATCAGCCCCAGCATTTT. It yields the protein CASRGAGSSSYNQPQHF. The rearrangement joins TRBV6-1 to TRBJ1-5; TRBD1 might be the D (6 bases). The germline V and J ends were trimmed by 8 bases and 3 bases, with 23 bases remaining between them. CDR1 is MNHNS and CDR2 is SASEGT in the germline V gene. The length of the CDR3 is 17 residues.

The chain joins TRBV14 to TRBJ1-2, with a tentative D call TRBD1 (6 bases). Germline values: CDR1 SGHDN, CDR2 FVKESK. V was clipped by 5 bases and J by 2 bases, with 9 bases between them. There are 13 residues in the CDR3. CDR3 protein: CASSNGQNYGYTF. In nucleotides, the CDR3 is TGTGCCAGCAGCAACGGACAGAACTATGGCTACACCTTC.

The chain couples TRBV28 to TRBJ2-7; D unclear. Germline V gives CDR1 MDHEN, CDR2 SYDVKM. V lost 2 bases and J 3 bases, leaving 8 bases between the germline ends. The CDR3 consists of 13 residues. CDR3 region: CASSLPQNYEQYF. The CDR3 region has the DNA TGTGCCAGCAGTTTACCACAGAACTACGAGCAGTACTTC.

The DNA of the CDR3 is TGCAGCGCAGCCCTTTGGGGGGTTTTTAAAGCTTTCTTT. Translation: CSAALWGVFKAFF. The chain has TRBV29-1 and TRBJ1-1; TRBD1 is a possible D gene (5 bases). In germline, CDR1 is SQVTM, CDR2 ANQGSEA. The CDR3 extends over 13 amino acids. V gave up 7 bases and J gave up 9 bases, with 21 bases separating them.

V and J are TRBV6-5 and TRBJ1-2, with 9 bases identical to TRBD1. The CDR3 sequence is 13 residues long. Losses at the gene ends were 7 bases for V and 8 bases for J; bases not matched to a gene: 8. Looked up from germline, CDR1 is MNHEY and CDR2 is SVGAGI. CDR3 in amino acids: CASTRTGARGYTF. The CDR3 region has the DNA TGTGCCAGCACTAGGACAGGGGCGCGAGGCTACACCTTC.

The chain is built from TRBV24-1 and TRBJ1-2, with TRBD1 identical over 7 bases. CDR3 size: 17 residues. From germline, CDR1 is KGHDR and CDR2 SFDVKD. The J segment lost 7 bases and the V segment lost 3 bases, leaving 16 bases of the junction unmatched. CDR3 nucleotides: TGTGCCACCAGTGATAATACCGGGACAGCTACGGACAGTGGCTACACCTTC. Translating gives CATSDNTGTATDSGYTF.

The chain links TRBV5-6 to TRBJ2-7; maybe TRBD1 (6 bases). Germline V gives CDR1 SGHDT, CDR2 YYEEEE. The CDR3 is 14 amino acids. Deletions cut 5 bases from V and 3 bases from J, with 15 bases between. The CDR3 here is CASREQGVDYEQYF. The CDR3 DNA follows: TGTGCCAGCAGGGAACAGGGTGTGGACTACGAGCAGTACTTC.

The chain employs TRBV4-1 and TRBJ2-1; D unresolved. The J call may not be correct, given that the DNA end is closer to TRBJ2-7. The V gene's germline CDR1 is MGHRA and CDR2 YSYEKL. The CDR3 has 15 amino acids. CDR3 sequence reads: CASSQDHSSYNEQYF. As DNA, the CDR3 is TGCGCCAGCAGCCAAGATCACAGCTCCTACAATGAGCAGTACTTC.

This clonotype occurred once. V and J are TRBV7-6 and TRBJ1-1, with D possibly TRBD1 on 5 matching bases. This CDR3 has 16 residues. The germline CDR1 and CDR2 sequences are SGHVS and FNYEAQ. Between the trimmed V and J ends, which lost 5 bases and 1 base, there was a span of 17 bases. This CDR3 reads CASSPPRQNANTEAFF. The CDR3 region has the DNA TGTGCCAGCAGCCCCCCCCGACAGAATGCGAACACTGAAGCTTTCTTT.

The chain is built from TRBV3-1 and TRBJ2-5, with 9 bases lining up with TRBD2. The V gene's germline CDR1 is LGHDT and CDR2 YNNKEL (reference sequence). This CDR3 is 18 amino acids long. The junction had 12 bases not matched to a gene; V was cut back by 0 bases and J by 4 bases. This CDR3 is CASSQDTAGGPEGETQYF. The CDR3 DNA is TGTGCCAGCAGCCAAGATACTGCGGGGGGGCCGGAAGGAGAGACCCAGTACTTC.

This chain connects TRBV7-6 to TRBJ1-5; 7 positions agree with TRBD1. The CDR3 loop spans 18 amino acids. Germline-derived CDR1 and CDR2 are SGHVS and FNYEAQ. V trimming: 1 base; J trimming: 0 bases; junction bases outside the gene matches: 9. CDR3 amino acids: CASSLVARGVYSNQPQHF. The CDR3 region has the DNA TGTGCCAGCAGCTTAGTGGCCAGGGGGGTTTATAGCAATCAGCCCCAGCATTTT. The whole variable domain, remainder taken from reference TRBV7-6 and TRBJ1-5, is GAGVSQSPRYKVTKRGQDVALRCDPISGHVSLYWYRQALGQGPEFLTYFNYEAQQDKSGLPNDRFSAERPEGSISTLTIQRTEQRDSAMYRCASSLVARGVYSNQPQHFGDGTRLSIL.

This CDR3 reads CATSDLSREGQFF. The CDR3 DNA is TGTGCCACCAGTGATTTGTCAAGAGAGGGGCAGTTCTTC. V usage is TRBV24-1 and J usage is TRBJ2-1, with D perhaps matching TRBD2 (5 bases). CDR1 KGHDR and CDR2 SFDVKD come from the germline V gene. The CDR3 consists of 13 residues. Trimming left V 0 bases short and J 12 bases short, with 11 bases between.

This chain connects TRBV4-1 to TRBJ1-6, with D hard to call. The CDR3 sequence is 17 residues long. Trimming removed 3 bases at V and 6 bases at J, with 18 bases between. The germline CDR1 and CDR2 sequences are MGHRA and YSYEKL. The CDR3: CASSQVLGHQVNSPLHF. DNA of the CDR3: TGCGCCAGCAGCCAGGTCCTAGGCCATCAGGTTAATTCACCCCTCCACTTT.

This clonotype was counted a few times. This rearrangement joins TRBV27 to TRBJ2-5; the D is unclear. Germline V CDR1 and CDR2: MNHEY, SMNVEV (reference sequence). The CDR3 sequence is 15 residues long. V was shortened by 6 bases and J by 2 bases, with 16 bases between the two germline ends. The CDR3 loop reads CASRTMAALQETQYF. The CDR3 coding sequence is TGTGCCAGCAGGACAATGGCAGCATTGCAAGAGACCCAGTACTTC.

In its sample, this clonotype was seen a few times. This chain uses TRBV29-1 with TRBJ2-1; TRBD2 agrees at 13 bases. J gave up 11 bases and V 7 bases, and 11 bases lay outside the gene matches. The CDR3 length is 14 residues. Germline-derived CDR1 and CDR2 are SQVTM and ANQGSEA. CDR3 sequence reads: CSANMGLAGHQQFF. CDR3 sequence (DNA): TGCAGCGCCAATATGGGACTAGCGGGACACCAGCAGTTCTTC.